This T cell receptor beta chain was identified in a study of OX40 agonist ivuxolimab in advanced cancers. Points from the study as a whole: Expanded peripheral T-cell antigen specificity went undetermined.

Losses at the gene ends were 5 bases for V and 4 bases for J; bases not matched to a gene: 8. Looked up from germline, CDR1 is LNHDA and CDR2 is SQIVND (reference sequence). The CDR3 totals 15 residues. Libraries were prepared by immunoSEQ multiplex PCR; TCRdb keeps only in-frame clonotypes and omits some of them. The sample carries more than 75,000 clones, around 85% recorded once. On this clone: Antigen specificity is unknown.

The chain is built from TRBV19 and TRBJ1-5; 7 positions match TRBD1. The source was CD4+ or CD8+ T cells sorted from blood, collected in a trial of the OX40 agonist ivuxolimab. This sequence was found in an adult with an advanced solid tumor such as melanoma, head and neck, liver or kidney cancer. CDR3 in amino acids: CASSPSGTENQPQHF. The CDR3 DNA follows: TGTGCCAGTAGTCCGTCCGGGACAGAGAATCAGCCCCAGCATTTT.